This T cell receptor beta chain was sequenced in a study of T cell responses to AZD1222 COVID-19 vaccine. Profiled with immunoSEQ multiplex PCR; TCRdb holds only in-frame clones, not every one. The sample has approximately 160,000 clones, approximately 88% seen once; the top ten hold around 2%. About this clone: Antigen specificity is unknown.

Germline values: CDR1 SGHRS, CDR2 YFSETQ. Trimming took 2 bases from V and 6 from J, leaving 11 bases between them. The CDR3 spans 13 residues. The study's findings and limits: Spike-specific TCR breadth and depth were elevated following two AZD1222 doses. Clonal diversity was possibly underestimated, and white British individuals and females predominated among donors.

This material consisted of peripheral blood, taken on day 0 of AZD1222 vaccination. The receptor was isolated from an adult in good health. This chain joins TRBV5-1 and TRBJ1-1; D perhaps matches TRBD1 (6 bases). The CDR3 region has the DNA TGCGCCAGCAGCTTACAGGGTTTAGCTGAAGCTTTCTTT. Translated, it gives CASSLQGLAEAFF.